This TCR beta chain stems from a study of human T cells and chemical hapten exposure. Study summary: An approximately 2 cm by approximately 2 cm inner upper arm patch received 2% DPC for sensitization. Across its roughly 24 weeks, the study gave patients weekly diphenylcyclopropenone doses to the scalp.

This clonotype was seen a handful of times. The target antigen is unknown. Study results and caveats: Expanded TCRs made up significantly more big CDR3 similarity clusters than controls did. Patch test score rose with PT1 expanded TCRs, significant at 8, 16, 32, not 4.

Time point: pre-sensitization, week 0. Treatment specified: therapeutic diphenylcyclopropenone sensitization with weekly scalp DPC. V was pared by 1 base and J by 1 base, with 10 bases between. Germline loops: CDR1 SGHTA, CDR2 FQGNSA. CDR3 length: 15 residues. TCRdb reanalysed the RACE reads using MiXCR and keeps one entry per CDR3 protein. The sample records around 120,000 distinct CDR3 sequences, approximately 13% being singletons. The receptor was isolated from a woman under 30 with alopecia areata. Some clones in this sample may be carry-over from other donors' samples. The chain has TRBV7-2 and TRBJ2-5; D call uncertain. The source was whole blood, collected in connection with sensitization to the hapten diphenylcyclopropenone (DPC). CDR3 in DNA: TGTGCCAGCAGCTTAGGACTGGGCGGCCAAGAGACCCAGTACTTC. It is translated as CASSLGLGGQETQYF.